The 23 T cell receptor beta chains below come from one sample, sequenced in a study of cytomegalovirus exposure and HLA in healthy donors. TCRdb keeps only in-frame clones here, not all; method: immunoSEQ multiplex PCR. This sample has 180,000 or so clones, with roughly 86% found just once. The sequencing input was PBMCs. Receptor source: a man between 25 and 39 years old in good health and CMV-seropositive.

The gene calls are TRBV11-2 and TRBJ2-7, with 10 positions matching TRBD1. Germline V CDR1 and CDR2: SGHAT, FQNNGV. V shed 7 bases and J 5 bases; nucleotides not matched to a gene: 14. The CDR3 totals 16 residues. DNA of the CDR3: TGTGCCAGCACCCCGATAAGCCGACAGGGGGCTGACGAGCAGTACTTC. Translated, it gives CASTPISRQGADEQYF.

The chain recombines TRBV7-9 with TRBJ2-7, with TRBD2 identical over 10 bases. CDR3 length: 14 residues. The germline V gene encodes CDR1 SEHNR and CDR2 FQNEAQ (reference sequence). Unmatched junction bases numbered 3, after V lost 5 bases and J lost 2 bases. The CDR3 nucleotides are TGTGCCAGCAGCCCTAGCGGGAGACCCTACGAGCAGTACTTC. Translating it yields CASSPSGRPYEQYF.

Note on this clone: The sample carries other DNA sequences with the same CDR3. This chain connects TRBV28 to TRBJ2-3; 10 bases agree with TRBD2. The CDR3 has 14 amino acids. CDR1 MDHEN and CDR2 SYDVKM come from the germline V gene. The J segment lost 4 bases and the V segment lost 2 bases, leaving 0 bases of the junction unmatched. This CDR3 is CASSLLAGADTQYF. The DNA of the CDR3 is TGTGCCAGCAGTTTACTAGCGGGAGCAGATACGCAGTATTTT.

V gene TRBV30 combines with J gene TRBJ1-6; weak D call: TRBD1 (5 bases). The V gene's germline CDR1 is GTSNPN and CDR2 SVGIG (reference sequence). Between the trimmed V and J ends, which lost 2 bases and 2 bases, there was a span of 13 bases. The CDR3 runs 16 residues. As DNA, the CDR3 is TGTGCCTGGAGTTTGGGGCAATTCGCCTATAATTCACCCCTCCACTTT. Translating gives CAWSLGQFAYNSPLHF.

This clone has more than one count but fewer than ten. The chain uses TRBV7-3 and TRBJ2-2; perhaps TRBD1 as D (5 bases). Trimming cost V 8 bases and J 8 bases, with 12 bases left between them. Germline V gene data show CDR1 as SGHTA and CDR2 as FQGTGA. The CDR3 loop spans 12 amino acids. The CDR3: CASGRVGGELFF. Here the CDR3 DNA reads TGTGCCAGCGGCAGGGTGGGAGGGGAGCTGTTTTTT.

Of note for this clone: The junction differs from germline at one of its ends, possibly a read error. J is TRBJ2-3 and V is TRBV11-3; D unresolved. The CDR3 runs to 12 residues. The V gene's germline CDR1 is SGHNT and CDR2 YENEEA. This chain's CDR3 is CASSLGPDTQYF. In nucleotides, the CDR3 is TGTGCCAGCAGTTTAGGGCCGGATACGCAGTATTTT.

The chain employs TRBV5-4 and TRBJ1-2; D is perhaps TRBD1 (6 bases). Germline assignment: CDR1 SGHNT and CDR2 YYREEE (reference sequence). V was pared by 5 bases and J by 8 bases, with 10 bases between. The CDR3 length is 11 residues. Here the CDR3 reads CASSRGGGYTF. DNA for the CDR3: TGTGCCAGCAGTCGGGGGGGCGGCTACACCTTC.

The V gene is TRBV19, the J gene TRBJ2-3; D ambiguous. Germline loops: CDR1 LNHDA, CDR2 SQIVND (reference sequence). V was cut by 2 bases and J by 5 bases, with 2 bases left in between. There are 11 residues in the CDR3. The CDR3 spells CASSIRDTQYF. The CDR3, as DNA: TGTGCCAGTAGTATAAGAGATACGCAGTATTTT.

Comment on this clone: This CDR3 is also generated by other DNA sequences in the sample. The CDR3, as DNA: TGTGCCAGCAGCTTAGCGCCGGGTTACGAGCAGTACTTC. This translates into CASSLAPGYEQYF. The V and J genes are TRBV7-9 and TRBJ2-7; D unresolved. Germline V CDR1 and CDR2: SEHNR, FQNEAQ (reference sequence). The germline V and J ends were trimmed by 0 bases and 4 bases, with 7 bases remaining between them. The CDR3 spans 13 residues.

V gene TRBV9 combines with J gene TRBJ2-2, with D possibly being TRBD1 or TRBD2 (6 bases each). This CDR3 spans 15 amino acids. Looked up from germline, CDR1 is SGDLS and CDR2 is YYNGEE. With 0 bases removed from V and 4 bases from J, the gap between germline ends came to 10 bases. The CDR3 region is CASSVEGGSTGELFF. The DNA of the CDR3 is TGTGCCAGCAGCGTAGAAGGGGGGTCCACCGGGGAGCTGTTTTTT.

This clone has just one count. This chain links TRBV6-5 with TRBJ1-4; 7 bases match TRBD1. The CDR3 extends over 14 amino acids. V gave up 8 bases and J gave up 3 bases; unmatched junction bases: 6. Germline V gene data show CDR1 as MNHEY and CDR2 as SVGAGI. The CDR3 DNA reads TGTGCCAGCGGTCAGGGGGGAGCTAATGAAAAACTGTTTTTT. Its translation: CASGQGGANEKLFF.

The gene calls are TRBV5-6 and TRBJ1-1; D call uncertain. Trimming cost V 2 bases and J 3 bases, with 8 bases left between them. The CDR3 length is 13 residues. Germline values: CDR1 SGHDT, CDR2 YYEEEE. The CDR3 reads CASSFTLDTEAFF. The CDR3 DNA follows: TGTGCCAGCAGCTTCACCTTGGACACTGAAGCTTTCTTT. Supplemented by reference TRBV5-6 and TRBJ1-1, the full variable domain reads DAGVTQSPTHLIKTRGQQVTLRCSPKSGHDTVSWYQQALGQGPQFIFQYYEEEERQRGNFPDRFSGHQFPNYSSELNVNALLLGDSALYLCASSFTLDTEAFFGQGTRLTVV.

J is TRBJ2-1 and V is TRBV4-1, with TRBD2 matching over 11 bases. Trimming cost V 3 bases and J 10 bases; bases outside gene matches: 5. CDR3 length: 14 residues. Germline assignment: CDR1 MGHRA and CDR2 YSYEKL. The CDR3 here is CASSQTLAGGEQFF. As DNA, the CDR3 is TGCGCCAGCAGCCAGACCTTAGCGGGAGGGGAGCAGTTCTTC.

The chain is built from TRBV21-1 and TRBJ2-5; whether TRBD2, the table's D call, matches the DNA was not checked. TRBV21-1 is described as a pseudogene. The CDR3 totals 17 residues. CDR3 in DNA: TGTGCCAGCAGCAAAGACCTAGCGGGGGTCCCGGGGGAGACCCAGTACTTC. Translating it yields CASSKDLAGVPGETQYF.

V usage is TRBV5-1 and J usage is TRBJ1-4; TRBD1 matches 10 bases. The V gene end was trimmed by 3 bases and the J gene end by 8 bases; junction bases not matched to a gene: 4. The CDR3 covers 14 residues. From germline, CDR1 is SGHRS and CDR2 YFSETQ. The CDR3 here is CASSWGQGKEKLFF. As DNA, the CDR3 is TGCGCCAGCAGCTGGGGACAGGGGAAAGAAAAACTGTTTTTT.

CDR3 DNA sequence: TGTGCCAGCAGTGGGCCGGGACAGAAGAACACTGAAGCTTTCTTT. Encoded protein: CASSGPGQKNTEAFF. This rearrangement joins TRBV27 to TRBJ1-1, with 7 bases matching TRBD1. Germline assignment: CDR1 MNHEY and CDR2 SMNVEV (reference sequence). Losses at the gene ends were 5 bases for V and 1 base for J; bases not matched to a gene: 7. This CDR3 region has 15 residues.

This clone was detected once. The gene calls are TRBV30 and TRBJ1-2, with D possibly TRBD1 on 5 matching bases. The germline gives CDR1 GTSNPN, CDR2 SVGIG (reference sequence). Between the trimmed V and J ends, which lost 8 bases and 4 bases, there was a span of 20 bases. The CDR3 covers 14 residues. The CDR3 nucleotides read TGTGCCAAGAAAGTCGGGGAGAGGGGCTATGGCTACACCTTC. Residues: CAKKVGERGYGYTF.

The chain couples TRBV6-1 to TRBJ2-1; D remains unclear. Germline assignment: CDR1 MNHNS and CDR2 SASEGT. Trimming took 5 bases from V and 8 from J, leaving 10 bases between them. The length of the CDR3 is 12 residues. Here the CDR3 reads CASSNGEYEQFF. As DNA, the CDR3 is TGTGCCAGCAGTAATGGAGAGTATGAGCAGTTCTTC.

This clone showed up just once. The rearrangement joins TRBV10-3 to TRBJ2-7; D is perhaps TRBD2 (6 bases). The CDR3 is 13 amino acids. Per germline, CDR1 ENHRY and CDR2 SYGVKD. Trimming pared 10 bases from V and 3 bases from J, leaving 16 bases between. The CDR3 DNA follows: TGTGCCACCAGCCGGGACTCAGGCTACGAGCAGTACTTC. Amino acids: CATSRDSGYEQYF.

V gene TRBV9 combines with J gene TRBJ2-7; TRBD1 matches 9 bases. Germline CDR1 is SGDLS and CDR2 is YYNGEE. The CDR3 has 14 residues. With 6 bases clipped from V and 6 bases from J, the junction kept 10 bases outside the gene matches. The CDR3 here is CASNQPGQGSEQYF. DNA of the CDR3: TGTGCCAGCAACCAGCCGGGACAGGGCTCCGAGCAGTACTTC.

The chain recombines TRBV27 with TRBJ2-1, with D possibly TRBD2 on 6 matching bases. The V gene lost 5 bases and the J gene lost 5 bases, with 16 bases spanning the gap. Germline V gives CDR1 MNHEY, CDR2 SMNVEV (reference sequence). This CDR3 is built from 15 residues. The chain's CDR3 is CASSTTGSGDNEQFF. The CDR3 DNA reads TGTGCCAGCAGTACCACGGGATCGGGGGACAATGAGCAGTTCTTC.

This sequence joins TRBV19 and TRBJ1-1; TRBD1 agrees at 8 bases. Unmatched junction bases numbered 13, after V lost 9 bases and J lost 10 bases. Germline V gives CDR1 LNHDA, CDR2 SQIVND (reference sequence). The CDR3 runs 13 residues. DNA of the CDR3: TGTGCCAGCTCGGGACAGGTCGGGATTGGAGCTTTCTTT. This gives the protein CASSGQVGIGAFF. The entire variable domain, with the rest obtained from reference TRBV19 and TRBJ1-1, is as follows: DGGITQSPKYLFRKEGQNVTLSCEQNLNHDAMYWYRQDPGQGLRLIYYSQIVNDFQKGDIAEGYSVSREKKESFPLTVTSAQKNPTAFYLCASSGQVGIGAFFGQGTRLTVV.

The rearrangement links TRBV7-3 to TRBJ2-7; TRBD2 matches at 7 bases. CDR3 length: 15 residues. Germline V lookup: CDR1 SGHTA, CDR2 FQGTGA. V shed 5 bases, J shed 1 base, and the junction held 8 bases outside the gene matches. CDR3 protein: CASSPHRTSSYEQYF. The CDR3 region has the DNA TGTGCCAGCAGCCCTCATAGGACTAGTTCCTACGAGCAGTACTTC.